One and the same sample provided the 30 T cell receptor beta chains below, sequenced in a study of T cell changes during pregnancy in multiple sclerosis (dated by TCRdb to the late 2010s). Library creation used the immunoSEQ multiplex PCR assay. What TCRdb holds here is the immuneACCESS table cut down to in-frame rearrangements. Part of the clones is not present; checked against another copy, under half of the missing clones reflect an unresolved V gene, and the others are unexplained. The sample records about 73,000 clones, 90% of which are singletons. More than 8% of the sample is in the top ten clones. The input for sequencing was peripheral blood, taken after pregnancy. These receptor sequences come from a female donor in good health, enrolled as a control in a pregnancy study.

The chain employs TRBV4-3 and TRBJ2-2, with D unresolved. The CDR3 runs to 15 residues. V was cut by 1 base and J by 8 bases, with 14 bases left in between. Germline assignment: CDR1 LGHNA and CDR2 YSLEER. Written as DNA, the CDR3 is TGCGCCAGCAGCCAAGCACAATACGAGGTTGGGGAGCTGTTTTTT. This codes for CASSQAQYEVGELFF.

This chain connects TRBV30 to TRBJ1-1; D is uncertain. Germline CDR1 GTSNPN, CDR2 SVGIG (reference sequence). V lost 4 bases and J 9 bases, leaving 9 bases between the germline ends. This CDR3 is built from 10 residues. CDR3 sequence reads: CAWMGRQAFF. CDR3 coding DNA: TGTGCCTGGATGGGGAGGCAAGCTTTCTTT. The full variable domain, in which reference TRBV30 and TRBJ1-1 provide the parts outside the CDR3, is SQTIHQWPATLVQPVGSPLSLECTVEGTSNPNLYWYRQAAGRGLQLLFYSVGIGQISSEVPQNLSASRPQDRQFILSSKKLLLSDSGFYLCAWMGRQAFFGQGTRLTVV.

The V call is TRBV27, the J call TRBJ2-7, with TRBD2 as a possible D gene (7 bases). The V gene's germline CDR1 is MNHEY and CDR2 SMNVEV (reference sequence). Trimming left V 7 bases short and J 6 bases short, with 25 bases between. The length of the CDR3 is 16 residues. CDR3 bases: TGTGCCAGCAATCCAACAAATGGCCCCGGGGGGCCCGAGCAGTACTTC. It is translated as CASNPTNGPGGPEQYF.

In DNA form, the CDR3 reads TGTGCCAGTAAGGACAGCTACATGGAGACCCAGTACTTC. Its translation: CASKDSYMETQYF. J is TRBJ2-5 and V is TRBV19, with a possible D match to TRBD1 (6 bases). The germline V gene has CDR1 LNHDA and CDR2 SQIVND (reference sequence). Trimming pared 7 bases from V and 5 bases from J, leaving 14 bases between. The CDR3 contains 13 residues.

This rearrangement joins TRBV21-1 to TRBJ2-7; the listed D gene, TRBD2, was not tested against the DNA. TRBV21-1 is recorded as a pseudogene. This CDR3 is 19 amino acids long. CDR3 residues: CARISPGSRLAGALGEQYF. CDR3 coding DNA: TGTGCCAGAATCTCCCCCGGCAGCCGTCTAGCGGGTGCCCTAGGCGAGCAGTACTTC.

The chain combines TRBV5-4 with TRBJ2-7, with 7 bases that match TRBD2. From germline, CDR1 is SGHNT and CDR2 YYREEE (reference sequence). V lost 0 bases to trimming and J lost 1 base; unmatched junction nucleotides: 4. The CDR3 extends over 15 amino acids. The CDR3 region is CASSLVPGGSYEQYF. DNA of the CDR3: TGTGCCAGCAGCTTGGTTCCGGGGGGATCCTACGAGCAGTACTTC.

This chain uses TRBV27 with TRBJ1-1; D possibly corresponds to TRBD1 (6 bases). The length of the CDR3 is 14 residues. Deletions cut 6 bases from V and 0 bases from J, with 11 bases between. Germline-derived CDR1 and CDR2 are MNHEY and SMNVEV (reference sequence). CDR3 loop: CASSRGQMNTEAFF. The DNA of the CDR3 is TGTGCCAGCAGCCGTGGACAGATGAACACTGAAGCTTTCTTT.

This sequence joins TRBV14 and TRBJ2-7, with D unresolved. The germline gives CDR1 SGHDN, CDR2 FVKESK. The CDR3 is made up of 15 amino acids. V shed 0 bases and J shed 0 bases, with 9 bases lying between them. DNA of the CDR3: TGTGCCAGCAGCCAAGAATTAACACCCTCCTACGAGCAGTACTTC. It translates to CASSQELTPSYEQYF.

This clone showed up just once. This chain links TRBV28 with TRBJ2-1, with 8 bases aligning to TRBD1. V was clipped by 4 bases and J by 9 bases; unmatched bases: 11. CDR1 and CDR2 (germline): MDHEN, SYDVKM. The CDR3 runs to 15 residues. In DNA form, the CDR3 reads TGTGCCAGCAGTTCCCCAGTTGGACAGGGTGGTGAGCAGTTCTTC. Its protein product is CASSSPVGQGGEQFF.

The V gene is TRBV10-3, the J gene TRBJ2-3, with 10 bases that match TRBD2. This CDR3 region has 15 residues. Germline CDR1 ENHRY, CDR2 SYGVKD. The V gene end was trimmed by 6 bases and the J gene end by 3 bases; junction bases not matched to a gene: 6. CDR3 coding DNA: TGTGCCATCAGAGCCGGGACTAGCGAAACAGATACGCAGTATTTT. Translated, it gives CAIRAGTSETDTQYF.

The chain combines TRBV6-6 with TRBJ2-3; D is uncertain. CDR1 and CDR2 (germline): MNHNY, SVGAGI (reference sequence). V shed 2 bases and J shed 4 bases, with 7 bases lying between them. The CDR3 is 13 amino acids. DNA of the CDR3: TGTGCCAGCAGTTACGAGAGATCAGATACGCAGTATTTT. Translated: CASSYERSDTQYF.

CDR3 DNA: TGCGCCAGCAGTGCACCCGGGGAAGGACCGAACACCGGGGAGCTGTTTTTT. Encoded protein: CASSAPGEGPNTGELFF. This chain links TRBV10-1 with TRBJ2-2; TRBD2 might be the D (5 bases). Trimming removed 4 bases at V and 0 bases at J, with 15 bases between. The CDR3 totals 17 residues. Looked up from germline, CDR1 is WNHNN and CDR2 is SYGVQD (reference sequence).

The chain combines TRBV19 with TRBJ1-1; unclear D gene. This CDR3 spans 14 amino acids. Trimming removed 5 bases from V and 1 base from J, with 11 bases in between. Germline CDR1 LNHDA, CDR2 SQIVND (reference sequence). The CDR3 region is CASSPRGSNTEAFF. CDR3 sequence (DNA): TGTGCCAGTAGTCCCCGGGGATCGAACACTGAAGCTTTCTTT. The full variable domain, its missing parts supplied by reference TRBV19 and TRBJ1-1, is DGGITQSPKYLFRKEGQNVTLSCEQNLNHDAMYWYRQDPGQGLRLIYYSQIVNDFQKGDIAEGYSVSREKKESFPLTVTSAQKNPTAFYLCASSPRGSNTEAFFGQGTRLTVV.

The genes are TRBV10-3 and TRBJ1-2, with TRBD1 as a possible D gene (5 bases). Trimming took off 2 bases at V and 3 bases at J, with 10 bases between the two ends. Germline CDR1 and CDR2: ENHRY and SYGVKD. This CDR3 has 14 amino acids. The CDR3, as DNA: TGTGCCATCAGTGAGAACGGGGGATACTATGGCTACACCTTC. Its translation: CAISENGGYYGYTF.

J is TRBJ2-1 and V is TRBV19; possibly TRBD2 for D (6 bases). From germline, CDR1 is LNHDA and CDR2 SQIVND (reference sequence). V lost 3 bases to trimming and J lost 8 bases, with 14 bases between them. The CDR3 sequence is 14 residues long. Here the CDR3 reads CASSIGGANDEQFF. CDR3 nucleotides: TGTGCCAGTAGTATTGGCGGGGCGAACGATGAGCAGTTCTTC.

This clone was observed once. The V and J genes are TRBV19 and TRBJ1-5; TRBD1 matches 7 bases. The CDR3 is made up of 12 amino acids. V trimming: 6 bases; J trimming: 4 bases; junction bases outside the gene matches: 0. From germline, CDR1 is LNHDA and CDR2 SQIVND (reference sequence). The CDR3 DNA sequence: TGTGCCAGTAGACAGGGGAATCAGCCCCAGCATTTT. Its protein product is CASRQGNQPQHF.

CDR3 residues: CASTGVYGYTF. CDR3 coding DNA: TGTGCCAGTACAGGGGTCTATGGCTACACCTTC. This rearrangement joins TRBV27 to TRBJ1-2, with TRBD1 identical over 7 bases. V gave up 9 bases and J gave up 4 bases; unmatched junction bases: 2. The germline V gene encodes CDR1 MNHEY and CDR2 SMNVEV (reference sequence). This CDR3 comprises 11 residues.

V gene TRBV20-1 combines with J gene TRBJ1-3, with D unresolved. CDR1 is DFQATT and CDR2 is SNEGSKA in the germline V gene (reference sequence). This CDR3 contains 11 residues. Trimming cost V 6 bases and J 3 bases, with 6 bases left between them. The CDR3: CSAEDGNTIYF. CDR3 DNA: TGCAGTGCCGAGGATGGAAACACCATATATTTT.

The chain uses TRBV11-2 and TRBJ1-2; tentatively, D is TRBD1 (6 bases). Germline V CDR1 and CDR2: SGHAT, FQNNGV. The CDR3 runs to 13 residues. Trimming shortened V by 2 bases and J by 5 bases, and 9 bases separated the two germline ends. The CDR3 DNA sequence: TGTGCCAGCAGCTTACAGAGGGGGTATGGCTACACCTTC. Translating it yields CASSLQRGYGYTF.

This clone was counted a single time. This sequence joins TRBV10-3 and TRBJ1-5, with 9 nucleotides matching TRBD1. The ends lost 11 bases at V and 1 base at J; junction bases unmatched: 3. From germline, CDR1 is ENHRY and CDR2 SYGVKD. The CDR3 length is 13 residues. CDR3 DNA sequence: TGTGCCGGAGGACAGGGGAGCAATCAGCCCCAGCATTTT. It yields the protein CAGGQGSNQPQHF.

V is TRBV11-2 and J is TRBJ1-3, with D uncertain. The CDR3 is 16 amino acids. The ends were cut back, 1 base at V and 0 bases at J, with 10 bases in the middle. CDR1 is SGHAT and CDR2 is FQNNGV in the germline V gene. CDR3 residues: CASSLGPTSSGNTIYF. The CDR3 nucleotides read TGTGCCAGCAGCTTAGGTCCCACGAGCTCTGGAAACACCATATATTTT.

The chain uses TRBV5-6 and TRBJ1-2; tentatively, D is TRBD1 (5 bases). V was cut by 4 bases and J by 5 bases, with 9 bases left in between. The CDR3 is 12 residues long. CDR1 is SGHDT, CDR2 YYEEEE, per germline. The CDR3 protein is CASSLRQYGYTF. CDR3 nucleotide sequence: TGTGCCAGCAGCCTTAGACAGTATGGCTACACCTTC.

This chain uses TRBV4-3 with TRBJ1-6; possibly TRBD1 for D (5 bases). The CDR3 has 16 residues. Trimming removed 0 bases at V and 6 bases at J, with 12 bases between. The V gene's germline CDR1 is LGHNA and CDR2 YSLEER. For the CDR3, the DNA is TGCGCCAGCAGCCAAGATGTCGACAGTAGTAATTCACCCCTCCACTTT. This codes for CASSQDVDSSNSPLHF.

The chain has TRBV6-1 and TRBJ2-1; 12 bases map to TRBD2. Germline V gene data show CDR1 as MNHNS and CDR2 as SASEGT. Trimming removed 8 bases from V and 5 bases from J; junction bases left unmatched: 7. The CDR3 spans 15 residues. The DNA of the CDR3 is TGTGCCAGCTCAAGGACTAGCGGGATCAACAATGAGCAGTTCTTC. This sequence encodes CASSRTSGINNEQFF.

This sequence joins TRBV6-1 and TRBJ2-3, with 9 bases identical to TRBD1. The CDR3 totals 17 residues. Germline V lookup: CDR1 MNHNS, CDR2 SASEGT. With V trimmed by 3 bases and J by 2 bases, 9 bases remained unmatched. CDR3 sequence: CASSDPLRDRVTDTQYF. CDR3 nucleotides: TGTGCCAGCAGTGACCCACTCCGGGACAGGGTCACAGATACGCAGTATTTT.

This chain uses TRBV4-1 with TRBJ1-2; no definite D call. Between the trimmed V and J ends, which lost 0 bases and 3 bases, there was a span of 14 bases. The CDR3 has 16 residues. From germline, CDR1 is MGHRA and CDR2 YSYEKL. CDR3 nucleotide sequence: TGCGCCAGCAGCCAAGATCTCAGCCGGGGTGACTATGGCTACACCTTC. Its translation: CASSQDLSRGDYGYTF.

This clone has only one observation. This chain links TRBV13 with TRBJ2-7; unclear D gene. The CDR3 has 12 residues. CDR1 PRHDT and CDR2 FYEKMQ come from the germline V gene (reference sequence). Trimming stripped 5 bases from V and 0 bases from J, with 5 bases between. Here the CDR3 DNA reads TGTGCCAGCAGCCCAAACTCCTACGAGCAGTACTTC. It translates to CASSPNSYEQYF.

The chain's CDR3 is CASSWTGTQYF. The CDR3 nucleotides are TGTGCCAGCAGCTGGACAGGGACGCAGTATTTT. The chain combines TRBV14 with TRBJ2-3, with TRBD1 identical over 8 bases. Trimming cost V 5 bases and J 9 bases; bases outside gene matches: 1. The V gene's germline CDR1 is SGHDN and CDR2 FVKESK. The CDR3 covers 11 residues. Together with reference TRBV14 and TRBJ2-3, the CDR3 gives the full variable domain: EAGVTQFPSHSVIEKGQTVTLRCDPISGHDNLYWYRRVMGKEIKFLLHFVKESKQDESGMPNNRFLAERTGGTYSTLKVQPAELEDSGVYFCASSWTGTQYFGPGTRLTVL.

This chain connects TRBV30 to TRBJ2-3, with no clear D. This CDR3 comprises 12 residues. Germline assignment: CDR1 GTSNPN and CDR2 SVGIG (reference sequence). Trimming pared 4 bases from V and 1 base from J, leaving 6 bases between. This CDR3 reads CAWTSGTDTQYF. CDR3 sequence (DNA): TGTGCCTGGACCTCTGGCACAGATACGCAGTATTTT.

As DNA, the CDR3 is TGCAGTGGCCGACAACTCGGTGAGCAGTACTTC. It is translated as CSGRQLGEQYF. The V and J genes are TRBV20-1 and TRBJ2-7; unclear D gene. Germline V gives CDR1 DFQATT, CDR2 SNEGSKA (reference sequence). Between the trimmed V and J ends, which lost 7 bases and 7 bases, there was a span of 14 bases. The CDR3 is 11 residues long.